The 13 T cell receptor beta chains presented below share a single source sample, sequenced in a study of blood T cell repertoires in COVID-19 (dated by TCRdb to about 2020). The library was produced with the immunoSEQ multiplex PCR assay. Sourced from immuneACCESS, this table was stored by TCRdb with only in-frame sequences that have V and J called. A share of the clones is absent; for the studies checked, an unresolved V gene accounts for under half, and the remainder has no known explanation. Counted in this sample were under 120,000 clones; more than 80% of them appeared once. 32% of the sample is in the top ten clones. The sequenced sample was peripheral blood. The receptor source for this set is a woman at least 80 years old with acute or convalescent COVID-19.

The chain couples TRBV5-1 to TRBJ2-1; 8 bases line up with TRBD1. Germline-derived CDR1 and CDR2 are SGHRS and YFSETQ. The V and J ends lost 0 bases and 5 bases, in that order; junction bases with no gene match: 7. This CDR3 comprises 16 residues. The CDR3 sequence is CASSLGGTGPHNEQFF. DNA for the CDR3: TGCGCCAGCAGCTTGGGGGGGACAGGTCCTCACAATGAGCAGTTCTTC.

The V call is TRBV3-1 (or the pseudogene TRBV3-2), the J call TRBJ2-5; 14 bases map to TRBD2. J gave up 7 bases and V 4 bases, and 11 bases lay outside the gene matches. The CDR3 sequence is 17 residues long. Germline V gene data show CDR1 as LGHDT and CDR2 as YNNKEL (reference sequence). CDR3 nucleotide sequence: TGTGCCAGCAGCCCCGGACTAGCGGGGGGTCAAGGGGGGACCCAGTACTTC. It yields the protein CASSPGLAGGQGGTQYF.

The genes are TRBV15 and TRBJ2-3; possibly TRBD2 for D (6 bases). V was trimmed by 0 bases and J by 2 bases, leaving 18 bases between them. CDR3 size: 18 residues. In germline, CDR1 is LNHNV, CDR2 YYDKDF (reference sequence). The CDR3 spells CATSRDPPLAPATDTQYF. The CDR3 DNA is TGTGCCACCAGCAGAGACCCCCCGCTAGCGCCGGCCACAGATACGCAGTATTTT.

In the case of this clone: Other DNA sequences in the same sample also yield this CDR3. The rearrangement uses TRBV28 and TRBJ1-2, with D perhaps TRBD1 (5 bases). The CDR3 is 12 residues long. Trimming took 1 base from V and 5 from J, leaving 5 bases between them. The germline V gene has CDR1 MDHEN and CDR2 SYDVKM. CDR3 coding DNA: TGTGCCAGCAGTTTATCAGGGTATGGCTACACCTTC. Translation gives CASSLSGYGYTF.

The J gene is TRBJ1-3, the V gene TRBV7-8; a weak D match, TRBD1 (6 bases). The germline V gene has CDR1 SGHVS and CDR2 FQNEAQ. V shed 3 bases and J shed 2 bases, with 8 bases lying between them. The CDR3 runs 14 residues. CDR3 loop: CASSFGQTGNTIYF. In DNA, the CDR3 is TGTGCCAGCAGCTTCGGACAGACTGGAAACACCATATATTTT.

The J gene is TRBJ2-7, the V gene TRBV4-1, with TRBD1 matching 8 bases. Per germline, CDR1 MGHRA and CDR2 YSYEKL. This CDR3 is built from 15 residues. J was trimmed by 1 base and V by 5 bases; bases with no gene match: 7. The CDR3 spells CASSYGTGLSYEQYF. For the CDR3, the DNA is TGCGCCAGCAGCTACGGGACAGGTTTATCCTACGAGCAGTACTTC.

The gene calls are TRBV3-1 (or the pseudogene TRBV3-2) and TRBJ2-2, with 9 bases identical to TRBD2. In germline, CDR1 is LGHDT, CDR2 YNNKEL (reference sequence). V trimming: 8 bases; J trimming: 7 bases; junction bases outside the gene matches: 11. The CDR3 consists of 15 residues. CDR3 amino acids: CASSVAGGQDGELFF. The CDR3 DNA reads as TGTGCCAGCTCAGTTGCGGGGGGGCAAGACGGGGAGCTGTTTTTT.

This chain joins TRBV5-6 and TRBJ1-3; TRBD1 matches at 8 bases. CDR1 and CDR2 (germline): SGHDT, YYEEEE. This CDR3 has 15 residues. The V gene end was trimmed by 3 bases and the J gene end by 2 bases; junction bases not matched to a gene: 4. In nucleotides, the CDR3 is TGTGCCAGCAGCTCAGGGGGCGCGCCTGGAAACACCATATATTTT. It specifies CASSSGGAPGNTIYF. The full variable domain, in which reference TRBV5-6 and TRBJ1-3 provide the parts outside the CDR3, is DAGVTQSPTHLIKTRGQQVTLRCSPKSGHDTVSWYQQALGQGPQFIFQYYEEEERQRGNFPDRFSGHQFPNYSSELNVNALLLGDSALYLCASSSGGAPGNTIYFGEGSWLTVV.

The V call is TRBV15, the J call TRBJ2-7; D is perhaps TRBD2 (5 bases). V lost 11 bases and J 2 bases, leaving 13 bases between the germline ends. Germline CDR1 reads LNHNV; CDR2 reads YYDKDF (reference sequence). CDR3 length equals 12 residues. The CDR3 region is CAPQEVTYEQYF. The CDR3 DNA is TGTGCCCCTCAGGAGGTTACCTACGAGCAGTACTTC.

The chain employs TRBV19 and TRBJ1-1, with no clear D. Germline V lookup: CDR1 LNHDA, CDR2 SQIVND (reference sequence). V was clipped by 4 bases and J by 4 bases, with 10 bases between them. The CDR3 loop spans 13 amino acids. CDR3 in DNA: TGTGCCAGTAGTAGCGGGATGTTCACTGAAGCTTTCTTT. This sequence encodes CASSSGMFTEAFF. Using reference TRBV19 and TRBJ1-1 for the parts outside the CDR3, the full variable domain is DGGITQSPKYLFRKEGQNVTLSCEQNLNHDAMYWYRQDPGQGLRLIYYSQIVNDFQKGDIAEGYSVSREKKESFPLTVTSAQKNPTAFYLCASSSGMFTEAFFGQGTRLTVV.

The chain combines TRBV6-1 with TRBJ1-6; 7 bases are a match to TRBD1. Germline assignment: CDR1 MNHNS and CDR2 SASEGT. V lost 1 base and J lost 7; bases outside the gene matches: 1. This CDR3 has 14 residues. CDR3 nucleotide sequence: TGTGCCAGCAGTGAAGAGGGGGCGAATTCACCCCTCCACTTT. Translating it yields CASSEEGANSPLHF.

V gene TRBV7-2 combines with J gene TRBJ2-2, with a possible D match to TRBD2 (5 bases). The length of the CDR3 is 16 residues. Germline CDR1 and CDR2: SGHTA and FQGNSA. The germline V and J ends were trimmed by 3 bases and 2 bases, with 13 bases remaining between them. The CDR3 sequence: CASSLDFSLNTGELFF. In nucleotides, the CDR3 is TGTGCCAGCAGCTTGGACTTTTCCCTTAACACCGGGGAGCTGTTTTTT.

The chain recombines TRBV18 with TRBJ1-1; 10 bases line up with TRBD1. V shed 2 bases and J 6 bases; nucleotides not matched to a gene: 21. Germline V gene sequence: CDR1 KGHSH, CDR2 LQKENI. The CDR3 has 20 amino acids. The CDR3 region is CASSPGLLDRGAHRWAEAFF. The DNA of the CDR3 is TGTGCCAGCTCACCAGGGTTGCTGGACAGGGGGGCCCACCGGTGGGCTGAAGCTTTCTTT. The variable domain in full, completed from reference TRBV18 and TRBJ1-1, reads NAGVMQNPRHLVRRRGQEARLRCSPMKGHSHVYWYRQLPEEGLKFMVYLQKENIIDESGMPKERFSAEFPKEGPSILRIQQVVRGDSAAYFCASSPGLLDRGAHRWAEAFFGQGTRLTVV.